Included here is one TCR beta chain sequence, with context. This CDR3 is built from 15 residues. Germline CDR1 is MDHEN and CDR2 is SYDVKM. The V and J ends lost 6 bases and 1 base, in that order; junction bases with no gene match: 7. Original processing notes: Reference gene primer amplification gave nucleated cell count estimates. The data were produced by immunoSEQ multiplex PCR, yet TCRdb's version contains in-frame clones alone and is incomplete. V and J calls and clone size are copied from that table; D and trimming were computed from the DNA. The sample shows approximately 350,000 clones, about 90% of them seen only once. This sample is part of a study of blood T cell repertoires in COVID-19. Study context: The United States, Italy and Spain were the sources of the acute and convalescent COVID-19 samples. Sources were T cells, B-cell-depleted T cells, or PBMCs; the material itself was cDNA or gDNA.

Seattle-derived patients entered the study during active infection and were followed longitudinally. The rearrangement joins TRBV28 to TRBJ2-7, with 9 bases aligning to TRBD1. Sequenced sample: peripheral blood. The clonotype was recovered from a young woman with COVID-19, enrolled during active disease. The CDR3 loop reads CASRPTGQGSYEQYF. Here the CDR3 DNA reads TGTGCCAGCAGACCCACGGGACAGGGATCCTACGAGCAGTACTTC.